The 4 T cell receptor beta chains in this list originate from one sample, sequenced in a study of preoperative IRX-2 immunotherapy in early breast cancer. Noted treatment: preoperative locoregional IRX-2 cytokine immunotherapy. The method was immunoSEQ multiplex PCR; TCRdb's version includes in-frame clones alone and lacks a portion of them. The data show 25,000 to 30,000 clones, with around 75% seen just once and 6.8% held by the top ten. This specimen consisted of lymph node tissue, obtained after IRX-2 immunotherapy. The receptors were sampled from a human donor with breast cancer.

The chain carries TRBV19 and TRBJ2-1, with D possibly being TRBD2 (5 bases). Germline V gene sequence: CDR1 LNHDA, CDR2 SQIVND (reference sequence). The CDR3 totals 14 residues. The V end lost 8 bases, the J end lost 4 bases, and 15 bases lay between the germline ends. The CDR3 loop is CASGPRALYNEQFF. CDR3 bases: TGTGCCAGTGGCCCGAGGGCTTTATACAATGAGCAGTTCTTC.

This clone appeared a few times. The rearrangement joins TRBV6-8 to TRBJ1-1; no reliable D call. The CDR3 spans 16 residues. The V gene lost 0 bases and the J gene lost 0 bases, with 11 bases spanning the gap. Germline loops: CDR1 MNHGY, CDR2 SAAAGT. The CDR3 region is CASSYSTRDMNTEAFF. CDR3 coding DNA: TGTGCCAGCAGTTACTCGACGCGGGATATGAACACTGAAGCTTTCTTT.

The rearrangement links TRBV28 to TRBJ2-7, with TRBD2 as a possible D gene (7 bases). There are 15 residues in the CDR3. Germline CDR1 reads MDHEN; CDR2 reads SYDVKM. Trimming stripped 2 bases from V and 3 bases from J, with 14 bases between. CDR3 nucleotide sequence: TGTGCCAGCAGTTTAGGGGGGGCTAGAGGCTACGAGCAGTACTTC. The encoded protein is CASSLGGARGYEQYF.

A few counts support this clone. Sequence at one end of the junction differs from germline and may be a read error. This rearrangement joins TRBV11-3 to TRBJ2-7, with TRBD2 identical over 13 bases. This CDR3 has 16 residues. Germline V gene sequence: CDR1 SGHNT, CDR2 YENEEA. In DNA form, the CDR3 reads TGTGCCAGCAGCTTGACCGGGACTAGCGGGATCTACGGGCAGTACTTC. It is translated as CASSLTGTSGIYGQYF.